These 2 T cell receptor beta chains originate from one sample sequenced in a study of somatic mutations in cytotoxic T cells in rheumatoid arthritis (dated by TCRdb to between 2016 and 2019). Library preparation was by the immunoSEQ multiplex PCR assay. TCRdb took this table from immuneACCESS and kept in-frame rearrangements with V and J called. Such tables lack part of the clones; where checked against another copy, unresolved V genes explain under half of the gap, and the rest is unexplained. Counted in this sample were approximately 21,000 clones; roughly 80% of them appeared once. About 11% of the sample is taken by the ten largest. Sequencing was performed on CD8+ T cells sorted from blood. These receptors originate from an adult with rheumatoid arthritis.

Only one count was recorded for this clone. This chain connects TRBV2 to TRBJ1-5, with 9 bases identical to TRBD1. CDR3 size: 15 residues. Trimming took 6 bases from V and 2 from J; bases not matched to a gene: 5. CDR1 is SNHLY, CDR2 FYNNEI, per germline. The CDR3 coding sequence is TGTGCCAGCAGGCCGGGACAGGGTCGCAATCAGCCCCAGCATTTT. Its translation: CASRPGQGRNQPQHF.

V gene TRBV18 combines with J gene TRBJ1-1, with D perhaps TRBD1 (6 bases). The germline V gene encodes CDR1 KGHSH and CDR2 LQKENI. This CDR3 contains 14 residues. Between the trimmed V and J ends, which lost 3 bases and 0 bases, there was a span of 8 bases. The CDR3 loop is CASSPRDMNTEAFF. CDR3 DNA sequence: TGTGCCAGCTCACCGCGGGACATGAACACTGAAGCTTTCTTT.